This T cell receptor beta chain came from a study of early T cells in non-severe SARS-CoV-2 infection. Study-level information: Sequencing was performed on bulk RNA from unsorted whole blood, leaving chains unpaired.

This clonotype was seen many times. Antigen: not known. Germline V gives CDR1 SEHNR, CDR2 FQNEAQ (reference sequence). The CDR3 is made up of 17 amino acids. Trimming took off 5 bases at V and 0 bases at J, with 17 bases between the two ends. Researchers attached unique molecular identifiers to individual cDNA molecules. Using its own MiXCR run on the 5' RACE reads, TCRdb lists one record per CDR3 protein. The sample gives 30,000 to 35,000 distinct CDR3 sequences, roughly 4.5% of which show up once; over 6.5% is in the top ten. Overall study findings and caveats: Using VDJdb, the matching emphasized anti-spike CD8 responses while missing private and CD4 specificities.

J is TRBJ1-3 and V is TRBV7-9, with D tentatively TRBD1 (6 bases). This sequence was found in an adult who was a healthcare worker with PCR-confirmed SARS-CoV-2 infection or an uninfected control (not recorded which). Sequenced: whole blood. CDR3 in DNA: TGTGCCAGCAGCGGGGGTTGGCAGGGGTCCTCTGGAAACACCATATATTTT. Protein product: CASSGGWQGSSGNTIYF.